Shown below are 8 T cell receptor beta chains from a single sample sequenced in a study of human T cells and chemical hapten exposure. The time point denotes: patch test 3, about 24 weeks after DPC sensitization. Treatment described: therapeutic diphenylcyclopropenone sensitization with weekly scalp DPC. TCRdb analysed the RACE reads with MiXCR anew, one entry per CDR3 protein. Here the sample spans fewer than 200,000 distinct CDR3 sequences, around a quarter being singletons. Sequenced material: whole blood, taken in connection with sensitization to the hapten diphenylcyclopropenone (DPC). All receptors come from a young woman with alopecia areata. Some clones in this sample may be carry-over from other donors' samples.

This clonotype was recorded at least ten times. J is TRBJ2-7 and V is TRBV20-1; D unresolved. The V gene's germline CDR1 is DFQATT and CDR2 SNEGSKA (reference sequence). The CDR3 length is 15 residues. The V and J ends lost 0 bases and 7 bases respectively, with 19 bases between them. DNA for the CDR3: TGCAGTGCTAGAGATCTCCGAAGGCTGTCCGGGGAGCAGTACTTC. Encoded protein: CSARDLRRLSGEQYF.

The table lists this clonotype with a few counts. The rearrangement uses TRBV4-3 and TRBJ1-4; 10 bases are a match to TRBD1. This CDR3 region has 15 residues. Germline V lookup: CDR1 LGHNA, CDR2 YSLEER. Trimming removed 3 bases from V and 8 bases from J; junction bases left unmatched: 6. CDR3 amino acids: CASSQAGTGAEKLFF. CDR3 DNA sequence: TGCGCCAGCAGCCAGGCAGGGACAGGGGCCGAAAAACTGTTTTTT.

In the case of this clonotype: With a much larger clone just one base away, this may be a read error. The V gene is TRBV9, the J gene TRBJ2-1; D remains unclear. CDR1 is SGDLS and CDR2 is YYNGEE in the germline V gene. The CDR3 covers 15 residues. V lost 0 bases, J lost 0 bases, and 7 bases lay in between. CDR3 sequence reads: CASSVGGTSYNEQFF. The CDR3 bases are TGTGCCAGCAGCGTAGGGGGTACCTCCTACAATGAGCAGTTCTTC.

The chain has TRBV27 and TRBJ2-5, with TRBD1 matching 7 bases. Germline CDR1 is MNHEY and CDR2 is SMNVEV (reference sequence). The CDR3 has 14 amino acids. V gave up 7 bases and J gave up 1 base; unmatched junction bases: 6. CDR3 amino acids: CASTEAGGQETQYF. In DNA form, the CDR3 reads TGTGCCAGCACCGAGGCAGGGGGCCAAGAGACCCAGTACTTC.

The J gene is TRBJ1-6, the V gene TRBV10-2; no definite D call. The V gene lost 3 bases and the J gene lost 13 bases, with 16 bases spanning the gap. Germline values: CDR1 WSHSY, CDR2 SAAADI. CDR3 length: 14 amino acids. The CDR3 is CASSEDRSESPLHF. CDR3 nucleotide sequence: TGCGCCAGCAGTGAAGATCGTTCAGAGTCCCCCCTCCACTTT.

The rearrangement joins TRBV4-3 to TRBJ1-2; perhaps TRBD1 as D (6 bases). CDR1 and CDR2 from the germline V gene are LGHNA and YSLEER. The CDR3 sequence is 15 residues long. Trimming removed 2 bases at V and 0 bases at J, with 10 bases between. As DNA, the CDR3 is TGCGCCAGCAGCCAAAACGACAGGCCTAACTATGGCTACACCTTC. Amino acid sequence: CASSQNDRPNYGYTF.

The V call is TRBV20-1, the J call TRBJ2-1, with a possible D match to TRBD2 (5 bases). The CDR3 extends over 11 amino acids. Germline V CDR1 and CDR2: DFQATT, SNEGSKA (reference sequence). V lost 2 bases and J 8 bases, leaving 7 bases between the germline ends. DNA for the CDR3: TGCAGTGCTAGAACGGACTATGAGCAGTTCTTC. The encoded protein is CSARTDYEQFF.

The chain employs TRBV6-1 and TRBJ2-1, with 12 bases aligning to TRBD2. The CDR3 loop spans 15 amino acids. Germline loops: CDR1 MNHNS, CDR2 SASEGT. Trimming took 7 bases from V and 7 from J; bases not matched to a gene: 8. CDR3: CASNLAGGPGNEQFF. The CDR3 DNA is TGTGCCAGCAACCTAGCGGGAGGGCCGGGGAATGAGCAGTTCTTC.